This T cell receptor beta chain emerged from a study of T cell repertoires in cytomegalovirus infection. Whole-study context: CMV infection together with matching HLA type was indicated by public TCR beta signatures. Study conclusions and caveats: In two of eight donors, the top clonotype was HLA-C-restricted CMV-specific.

Germline CDR1 and CDR2: MGHRA and YSYEKL. The CDR3 runs 14 residues. The V end was cut by 4 bases, the J end by 3 bases, with 13 bases between. Each CDR3 protein is one row after TCRdb ran MiXCR on the reads. The sample carries more than 500,000 distinct CDR3 sequences, 16% recorded once. As regards this clonotype: The antigen is undetermined.

The origin of this receptor is a human donor in good health (CMV status not recorded). Some clones in this sample may be carry-over from other donors' samples. The material sequenced was CD8+ T cells from PBMCs. The chain is built from TRBV4-1 and TRBJ2-7; D possibly uses TRBD1 or TRBD2 (5 bases each). The CDR3 spells CASSPRDGYYEQYF. As DNA, the CDR3 is TGCGCCAGCAGCCCCCGGGACGGATACTACGAGCAGTACTTC.